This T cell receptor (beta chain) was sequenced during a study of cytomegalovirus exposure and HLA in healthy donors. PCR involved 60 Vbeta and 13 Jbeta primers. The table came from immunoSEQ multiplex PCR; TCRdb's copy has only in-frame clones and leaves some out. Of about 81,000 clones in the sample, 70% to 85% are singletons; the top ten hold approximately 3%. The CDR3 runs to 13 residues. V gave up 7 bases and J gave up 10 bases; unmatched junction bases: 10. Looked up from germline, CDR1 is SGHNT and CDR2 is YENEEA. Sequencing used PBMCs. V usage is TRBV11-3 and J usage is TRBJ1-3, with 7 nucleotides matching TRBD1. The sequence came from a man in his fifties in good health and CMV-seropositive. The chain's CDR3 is CASKGQLSWTIYF. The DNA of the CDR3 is TGTGCCAGCAAGGGACAGCTCTCATGGACCATATATTTT.